A single sample is the source of the 4 T cell receptor beta chains below, sequenced in a study of OX40 agonist ivuxolimab in advanced cancers. Here immunoSEQ multiplex PCR was the method, and the copy in TCRdb shows in-frame clones only, minus some. The sample lists about 19,000 clones, about nine tenths occurring once. The sample in question was CD4+ or CD8+ T cells sorted from blood, obtained in a trial of the OX40 agonist ivuxolimab. Every receptor here comes from an adult with an advanced solid tumor such as melanoma, head and neck, liver or kidney cancer.

A single count supports this clone. CDR3 sequence: CASSDVQGDTEAFF. CDR3 DNA: TGTGCCAGCAGTGACGTACAGGGGGACACTGAAGCTTTCTTT. The genes are TRBV2 and TRBJ1-1; 8 bases agree with TRBD1. The trim removed 3 bases at V and 3 bases at J, leaving 3 bases unmatched. The CDR3 has 14 amino acids. The germline CDR1 and CDR2 sequences are SNHLY and FYNNEI.

The chain has TRBV5-1 and TRBJ2-2; unclear D gene. CDR1 is SGHRS and CDR2 is YFSETQ in the germline V gene. CDR3 length: 15 residues. V lost 1 base and J 5 bases, leaving 12 bases between the germline ends. CDR3 sequence: CASSLMSLATGELFF. The CDR3 nucleotides are TGCGCCAGCAGCTTGATGAGTTTGGCGACCGGGGAGCTGTTTTTT. The whole variable domain, remainder taken from reference TRBV5-1 and TRBJ2-2, is KAGVTQTPRYLIKTRGQQVTLSCSPISGHRSVSWYQQTPGQGLQFLFEYFSETQRNKGNFPGRFSGRQFSNSRSEMNVSTLELGDSALYLCASSLMSLATGELFFGEGSRLTVL.

This clone has a single count. The chain uses TRBV5-4 and TRBJ2-3; no clear D gene. CDR1 is SGHNT and CDR2 is YYREEE in the germline V gene (reference sequence). The length of the CDR3 is 13 residues. Trimming stripped 5 bases from V and 14 bases from J, with 21 bases between. The CDR3 region is CASRPFGPTVLYF. The CDR3 DNA is TGTGCCAGCAGGCCATTTGGCCCAACGGTCCTGTATTTT.

The rearrangement links TRBV9 to TRBJ2-1; tentative D call: TRBD1 (6 bases). This CDR3 has 14 amino acids. The germline CDR1 and CDR2 sequences are SGDLS and YYNGEE. V dropped 4 bases and J dropped 4 bases, with 12 bases sitting between them. The CDR3 bases are TGTGCCAGCAGCCCCCAGGGGAATTACAATGAGCAGTTCTTC. It codes for CASSPQGNYNEQFF.